The 17 T cell receptor beta chains below come from one sample, sequenced in a study of metastatic and nonmetastatic thyroid tumors. Each patient came to thyroid surgery without any prior treatment (of any kind). MiXCR re-clonotyped the PCR reads for TCRdb. The sample comprises roughly 83,000 clones, 15% of which are singletons, and roughly 4% rests with the top ten. The sequenced sample consisted of blood. These receptors all stem from a female donor with papillary thyroid cancer or a benign thyroid nodule (not recorded which). Some clones in this sample may be carry-over from other donors' samples.

This clone was seen only a few times. This may arise from a read error, as a much more abundant clone is one base away. The chain links TRBV19 to TRBJ2-6; D gene unclear. Between the trimmed V and J ends, which lost 7 bases and 4 bases, there was a span of 14 bases. Germline V gene data show CDR1 as LNHDA and CDR2 as SQIVND (reference sequence). CDR3 length: 15 amino acids. CDR3: CASKSTRLGANVLTF. DNA of the CDR3: TGTGCCAGTAAATCGACTCGTTTGGGGGCCAACGTCCTGACTTTC.

The table lists this clone with many counts. The identical CDR3 is also encoded by other nucleotide sequences in the sample. The chain joins TRBV5-4 to TRBJ2-7, with 9 bases matching TRBD1. The CDR3 is made up of 16 amino acids. J was trimmed by 3 bases and V by 2 bases; bases with no gene match: 9. Germline V gene data show CDR1 as SGHNT and CDR2 as YYREEE (reference sequence). CDR3 region: CASSFIDRGVDYEQYF. CDR3 DNA sequence: TGTGCCAGCAGCTTCATCGACAGGGGGGTGGACTACGAGCAGTACTTC.

This clone was counted ten times or more. In the same sample, other DNA sequences code for this CDR3. The chain links TRBV30 to TRBJ1-3, with unresolved D. V was cut by 7 bases and J by 7 bases, with 11 bases left in between. The CDR3 consists of 11 residues. CDR1 is GTSNPN and CDR2 is SVGIG in the germline V gene (reference sequence). As DNA, the CDR3 is TGTGCCTCAAGCGTAGGTAACACCATATATTTT. Amino acid sequence: CASSVGNTIYF.

This sequence joins TRBV4-1 and TRBJ2-1; 11 bases match TRBD2. Germline V gene lookup returns CDR1 MGHRA and CDR2 YSYEKL. This CDR3 has 15 residues. The V gene end was trimmed by 2 bases and the J gene end by 7 bases; junction bases not matched to a gene: 4. CDR3 in DNA: TGCGCCAGCAGCCAACTAGCGGGGGGCCAGAATGAGCAGTTCTTC. This translates into CASSQLAGGQNEQFF.

Details on this clone: This may come from a read error, since a much larger clone is one base off. Distinct nucleotide sequences in the sample also encode this CDR3. The J gene is TRBJ2-2, the V gene TRBV25-1, with D perhaps matching TRBD2 (6 bases). The CDR3 sequence is 14 residues long. Germline lookup yields CDR1 MGHDK and CDR2 SYGVNS. Trimming stripped 10 bases from V and 0 bases from J, with 12 bases between. CDR3 nucleotides: TGTGCCACTGACGGGAGCCCGAACACCGGGGAGCTGTTTTTT. This translates into CATDGSPNTGELFF.

This clone was recorded at least ten times. The V and J genes are TRBV4-2 and TRBJ2-7; D unresolved. Trimming took off 1 base at V and 0 bases at J, with 13 bases between the two ends. Germline lookup yields CDR1 LGHNA and CDR2 YNFKEQ. The CDR3 is 16 residues long. CDR3 in DNA: TGTGCCAGCAGCCAAGGACCATACCCGAGCTCCTACGAGCAGTACTTC. It specifies CASSQGPYPSSYEQYF.

As to this clone: Other DNA sequences within the sample encode an identical CDR3. The rearrangement links TRBV20-1 to TRBJ2-3; tentatively, D is TRBD2 (5 bases). Looked up from germline, CDR1 is DFQATT and CDR2 is SNEGSKA (reference sequence). This CDR3 has 13 amino acids. With 3 bases removed from V and 8 bases from J, the gap between germline ends came to 15 bases. The CDR3 reads CSASPPGRGTQYF. The DNA of the CDR3 is TGCAGTGCTAGCCCCCCAGGTCGGGGTACGCAGTATTTT.

This chain links TRBV20-1 with TRBJ2-1; TRBD2 aligns across 9 bases. Germline CDR1 and CDR2: DFQATT and SNEGSKA (reference sequence). This CDR3 contains 16 residues. The ends lost 2 bases at V and 8 bases at J; junction bases unmatched: 13. The CDR3 spells CSARIRAGGARDEQFF. DNA of the CDR3: TGCAGTGCTAGAATTCGTGCGGGGGGGGCAAGGGATGAGCAGTTCTTC.

This clone was picked up many times. The chain uses TRBV5-1 and TRBJ2-1; D perhaps matches TRBD1 (6 bases). Germline V CDR1 and CDR2: SGHRS, YFSETQ. V was clipped by 4 bases and J by 3 bases, with 8 bases between them. The CDR3 is 13 residues long. The CDR3 nucleotides read TGCGCCAGCAGCCTGGACAGCTACAATGAGCAGTTCTTC. Protein sequence: CASSLDSYNEQFF.

The sample holds many counts of this clone. This chain joins TRBV28 and TRBJ1-1, with 8 bases aligning to TRBD1. Germline lookup yields CDR1 MDHEN and CDR2 SYDVKM. V lost 6 bases, J lost 1 base, and 4 bases stayed unmatched. CDR3 length: 14 residues. CDR3 region: CASSRTGRNTEAFF. The CDR3 DNA follows: TGTGCCAGCAGCCGGACAGGGCGGAACACTGAAGCTTTCTTT.

As to this clone: This sequence may be a read error, since a much larger clone differs from it by one base. CDR3 in amino acids: CASSRVVSDEQYF. As DNA, the CDR3 is TGCGCCAGCAGCCGAGTAGTTTCCGACGAGCAGTACTTC. The rearrangement uses TRBV4-1 and TRBJ2-7; D not certain. Trimming stripped 4 bases from V and 5 bases from J, with 12 bases between. Germline loops: CDR1 MGHRA, CDR2 YSYEKL. CDR3 size: 13 residues.

This clone appeared many times. The genes are TRBV20-1 and TRBJ2-7; no clear D. With 0 bases removed from V and 3 bases from J, the gap between germline ends came to 24 bases. Germline lookup yields CDR1 DFQATT and CDR2 SNEGSKA (reference sequence). The CDR3 runs to 18 residues. CDR3: CSARDPLGVNQALYEQYF. The DNA of the CDR3 is TGCAGTGCTAGAGATCCCCTTGGGGTTAACCAGGCCCTCTACGAGCAGTACTTC.

This clone was seen a handful of times. The chain carries TRBV12-5 and TRBJ2-7; D ambiguous. The CDR3 has 17 amino acids. The germline CDR1 and CDR2 sequences are LGHNT and FRNRAP. The V end lost 5 bases, the J end lost 1 base, and 21 bases lay between the germline ends. The CDR3 region has the DNA TGTGCTAGTGGTCCCAAATCCAACAGTGGGTATTCCTACGAGCAGTACTTC. Translating gives CASGPKSNSGYSYEQYF. The full variable domain, its missing parts supplied by reference TRBV12-5 and TRBJ2-7, is DARVTQTPRHKVTEMGQEVTMRCQPILGHNTVFWYRQTMMQGLELLAYFRNRAPLDDSGMPKDRFSAEMPDATLATLKIQPSEPRDSAVYFCASGPKSNSGYSYEQYFGPGTRLTVT.

This clone has just a few counts. The CDR3 does not end in the conserved phenylalanine or tryptophan, so this is likely a read error. This sequence joins TRBV27 and TRBJ1-2; TRBD1 agrees at 7 bases. Looked up from germline, CDR1 is MNHEY and CDR2 is SMNVEV (reference sequence). The CDR3 contains 12 residues. CDR3 DNA: TGCGCCAGCAGTTTCGCAGGGGGGGGCTACACCTTA. Protein sequence: CASSFAGGGYTL.

This clone came up many times. The chain combines TRBV24-1 with TRBJ2-3, with a weak D call TRBD1 (6 bases). Germline loops: CDR1 KGHDR, CDR2 SFDVKD. CDR3 size: 16 residues. V gave up 4 bases and J gave up 1 base, with 14 bases separating them. The CDR3 DNA reads TGTGCCACCAGTGACCCCGAGGGGGTGGGCACAGATACGCAGTATTTT. This codes for CATSDPEGVGTDTQYF.

For this clone: A much larger clone lies one base from this, so it may be a read error. V and J are TRBV9 and TRBJ2-2, with 8 bases aligning to TRBD1. This CDR3 spans 18 amino acids. The V gene's germline CDR1 is SGDLS and CDR2 YYNGEE. CDR3: CASSRDRGNYRDTWELFF. The DNA for the CDR3 is TGTGCCAGCAGCCGAGACAGGGGAAATTATCGGGACACCTGGGAGCTGTTTTTT.

About this clone itself: The junction departs from germline at one end; a sequencing error may be responsible. The rearrangement links TRBV6-1 to TRBJ2-2, with 7 bases that match TRBD1. This CDR3 has 14 residues. CDR1 is MNHNS, CDR2 SASEGT, per germline. CDR3 DNA sequence: TGTGCCGGCAGCCCAAAGGGGGCAGCCGGGGAGCTGTTTTTT. The encoded protein is CAGSPKGAAGELFF.